Listed here are 30 T cell receptor beta chains from one sample, sequenced in a study of cytomegalovirus exposure and HLA in healthy donors. Vbeta (60) and Jbeta (13) primers were used in the PCR. The assay was immunoSEQ multiplex PCR, and TCRdb's table has in-frame clones only and misses some. The repertoire holds around 45,000 clones, with roughly half as singletons. Sample: PBMCs. The receptors stem from a man in his 60s in good health and CMV-seronegative.

This clone has more than one count but fewer than ten. The chain employs TRBV5-1 and TRBJ2-3, with D unresolved. V was clipped by 4 bases and J by 1 base, with 16 bases between them. CDR3 length: 16 residues. Per the germline V gene, CDR1 is SGHRS and CDR2 is YFSETQ. CDR3 loop: CASSPAVRVGTDTQYF. The CDR3 DNA reads TGCGCCAGCAGCCCGGCGGTCCGGGTCGGCACAGATACGCAGTATTTT.

A few counts support this clone. CDR3 bases: TGCGCCAGCAGCCGGGGGGGCACAGATACGCAGTATTTT. Its translation is CASSRGGTDTQYF. This rearrangement joins TRBV4-3 to TRBJ2-3; maybe TRBD2 (6 bases). The CDR3 covers 13 residues. The V and J ends lost 4 bases and 1 base respectively, with 6 bases between them. CDR1 and CDR2 (germline): LGHNA, YSLEER.

This chain links TRBV5-1 with TRBJ1-1; D not resolved. V dropped 4 bases and J dropped 0 bases, with 10 bases sitting between them. The CDR3 spans 14 residues. CDR1 SGHRS and CDR2 YFSETQ come from the germline V gene. The CDR3 loop is CASSVDTMNTEAFF. The CDR3 DNA reads as TGCGCCAGCAGCGTTGACACAATGAACACTGAAGCTTTCTTT.

The chain employs TRBV2 and TRBJ1-5; D is unresolved. Per the germline V gene, CDR1 is SNHLY and CDR2 is FYNNEI. CDR3 size: 13 residues. Trimming stripped 11 bases from V and 5 bases from J, with 16 bases between. CDR3 sequence (DNA): TGTGCCTGCGAGGCCGGGGAGCATCAGCCCCAGCATTTT. It yields the protein CACEAGEHQPQHF.

This clone was observed a handful of times. The chain links TRBV19 to TRBJ2-4; TRBD1 aligns across 7 bases. CDR3 length: 13 residues. The trim removed 8 bases at V and 2 bases at J, leaving 3 bases unmatched. Germline V gene data show CDR1 as LNHDA and CDR2 as SQIVND (reference sequence). The CDR3 DNA reads as TGTGCCAGTCAACAGGGGACCAAAAACATTCAGTACTTC. Its translation is CASQQGTKNIQYF. The full variable domain, completed using reference TRBV19 and TRBJ2-4, is DGGITQSPKYLFRKEGQNVTLSCEQNLNHDAMYWYRQDPGQGLRLIYYSQIVNDFQKGDIAEGYSVSREKKESFPLTVTSAQKNPTAFYLCASQQGTKNIQYFGAGTRLSVL.

V usage is TRBV14 and J usage is TRBJ2-5, with a weak D call TRBD1 (6 bases). CDR3 length: 15 residues. Between the trimmed V and J ends, which lost 3 bases and 1 base, there was a span of 12 bases. Germline V gives CDR1 SGHDN, CDR2 FVKESK. The CDR3 nucleotides are TGTGCCAGCAGCCATCAACAGGGACCCCAAGAGACCCAGTACTTC. Translation gives CASSHQQGPQETQYF. Complete variable domain (other parts from reference TRBV14 and TRBJ2-5): EAGVTQFPSHSVIEKGQTVTLRCDPISGHDNLYWYRRVMGKEIKFLLHFVKESKQDESGMPNNRFLAERTGGTYSTLKVQPAELEDSGVYFCASSHQQGPQETQYFGPGTRLLVL.

The CDR3 is CASSSTGGTNYGYTF. Here the CDR3 DNA reads TGTGCCAGCAGTTCAACAGGGGGCACTAACTATGGCTACACCTTC. The rearrangement joins TRBV28 to TRBJ1-2, with 9 positions matching TRBD1. Losses at the gene ends were 4 bases for V and 0 bases for J; bases not matched to a gene: 3. CDR3 length: 15 residues. CDR1 is MDHEN and CDR2 is SYDVKM in the germline V gene.

V gene TRBV5-8 combines with J gene TRBJ2-5; D is undetermined. This CDR3 spans 12 amino acids. The germline V gene encodes CDR1 SGHTS and CDR2 YDEGEE. Trimming cost V 4 bases and J 3 bases, with 7 bases left between them. In DNA, the CDR3 is TGTGCCAGCAGCCTCTTAAAAGAGACCCAGTACTTC. This translates into CASSLLKETQYF.

This chain connects TRBV6-4 to TRBJ2-3, with D possibly matching TRBD2 (6 bases). The CDR3 spans 15 residues. The V end was cut by 10 bases, the J end by 2 bases, with 19 bases between. Per the germline V gene, CDR1 is MRHNA and CDR2 is SNTAGT. Here the CDR3 reads CATSGVAAYTDTQYF. CDR3 bases: TGTGCCACCTCCGGTGTAGCGGCTTACACAGATACGCAGTATTTT.

This chain joins TRBV29-1 and TRBJ1-5; no clear D. Germline values: CDR1 SQVTM, CDR2 ANQGSEA. This CDR3 is 13 amino acids long. V lost 5 bases and J 3 bases, leaving 11 bases between the germline ends. CDR3 bases: TGCAGCGTTTCGCGGGATAACAATCAGCCCCAGCATTTT. Amino acids: CSVSRDNNQPQHF.

The chain links TRBV30 to TRBJ1-1; 9 bases fit TRBD1. The germline V gene encodes CDR1 GTSNPN and CDR2 SVGIG (reference sequence). This CDR3 region has 15 residues. V was pared by 3 bases and J by 5 bases, with 10 bases of the junction left unmatched. In nucleotides, the CDR3 is TGTGCCTGGAGAGTCGACAGGGGGAGGGGGACTGAAGCTTTCTTT. This codes for CAWRVDRGRGTEAFF.

The rearrangement links TRBV29-1 to TRBJ2-1, with D perhaps matching TRBD1 (6 bases). CDR3 length: 13 amino acids. Per germline, CDR1 SQVTM and CDR2 ANQGSEA. V was cut by 5 bases and J by 8 bases, with 16 bases left in between. The CDR3 DNA is TGCAGCGTTCTTCCAGGGGATGGGGATGAGCAGTTCTTC. This gives the protein CSVLPGDGDEQFF.

V and J are TRBV29-1 and TRBJ2-3; tentatively, D is TRBD2 (6 bases). CDR3 size: 14 residues. V lost 4 bases and J lost 2, with 13 bases in between. Germline loops: CDR1 SQVTM, CDR2 ANQGSEA. The CDR3: CSVGSGGYTDTQYF. The CDR3 coding sequence is TGCAGCGTTGGCAGTGGGGGGTACACAGATACGCAGTATTTT.

The chain's CDR3 is CASSSGTVSYEQYF. CDR3 DNA sequence: TGCGCCAGCAGCTCCGGGACAGTGTCCTACGAGCAGTACTTC. The rearrangement links TRBV5-1 to TRBJ2-7, with 7 bases that match TRBD1. This CDR3 has 14 amino acids. Germline V gene lookup returns CDR1 SGHRS and CDR2 YFSETQ. Trimming removed 3 bases from V and 1 base from J; junction bases left unmatched: 4. The complete variable domain, with remaining parts taken from reference TRBV5-1 and TRBJ2-7, reads KAGVTQTPRYLIKTRGQQVTLSCSPISGHRSVSWYQQTPGQGLQFLFEYFSETQRNKGNFPGRFSGRQFSNSRSEMNVSTLELGDSALYLCASSSGTVSYEQYFGPGTRLTVT.

The J gene is TRBJ1-5, the V gene TRBV6-1; D possibly corresponds to TRBD1 (5 bases). Trimming stripped 6 bases from V and 9 bases from J, with 12 bases between. There are 12 residues in the CDR3. Germline V CDR1 and CDR2: MNHNS, SASEGT. The CDR3 spells CASRDGQGPQHF. The DNA of the CDR3 is TGTGCCAGCAGGGACGGCCAGGGGCCCCAGCATTTT.

The CDR3 is CASSYSMGHHTDTQYF. In DNA, the CDR3 is TGTGCCAGCAGTTACTCGATGGGGCACCACACAGATACGCAGTATTTT. V and J are TRBV6-5 and TRBJ2-3; the D gene is possibly TRBD1 (5 bases). CDR3 length: 16 residues. The V end was cut by 0 bases, the J end by 2 bases, with 12 bases between. Germline CDR1 is MNHEY and CDR2 is SVGAGI.

The chain couples TRBV18 to TRBJ2-5; D ambiguous. This CDR3 region has 13 residues. Germline V gene data show CDR1 as KGHSH and CDR2 as LQKENI. V gave up 3 bases and J gave up 5 bases, with 10 bases separating them. CDR3: CASSPRPGETQYF. The DNA for the CDR3 is TGTGCCAGCTCACCGAGGCCCGGGGAGACCCAGTACTTC.

This rearrangement joins TRBV9 to TRBJ1-5, with D perhaps TRBD1 (6 bases). Trimming took off 0 bases at V and 7 bases at J, with 11 bases between the two ends. The CDR3 is 14 residues long. Per germline, CDR1 SGDLS and CDR2 YYNGEE. The CDR3 DNA reads as TGTGCCAGCAGCGTAGAGGCTGGGACACAGCCCCAGCATTTT. It codes for CASSVEAGTQPQHF. The full variable domain, in which reference TRBV9 and TRBJ1-5 provide the parts outside the CDR3, is DSGVTQTPKHLITATGQRVTLRCSPRSGDLSVYWYQQSLDQGLQFLIQYYNGEERAKGNILERFSAQQFPDLHSELNLSSLELGDSALYFCASSVEAGTQPQHFGDGTRLSIL.

The rearrangement uses TRBV7-6 and TRBJ2-3; 8 bases fit TRBD2. CDR1 SGHVS and CDR2 FNYEAQ come from the germline V gene. The length of the CDR3 is 17 residues. J gave up 6 bases and V 2 bases, and 13 bases lay outside the gene matches. CDR3 sequence (DNA): TGTGCCAGCAGCTTACCGTTCTCGGCGGGAGGACTGGATACGCAGTATTTT. The encoded protein is CASSLPFSAGGLDTQYF. Supplemented by reference TRBV7-6 and TRBJ2-3, the full variable domain reads GAGVSQSPRYKVTKRGQDVALRCDPISGHVSLYWYRQALGQGPEFLTYFNYEAQQDKSGLPNDRFSAERPEGSISTLTIQRTEQRDSAMYRCASSLPFSAGGLDTQYFGPGTRLTVL.

This clone occurred a few times. The genes are TRBV5-8 and TRBJ1-5, with TRBD1 as a possible D gene (6 bases). CDR3 size: 15 residues. V shed 7 bases and J shed 0 bases, with 14 bases lying between them. The germline gives CDR1 SGHTS, CDR2 YDEGEE. The CDR3, as DNA: TGTGCCAGCGGAAGACAGGATATTAGCAATCAGCCCCAGCATTTT. This codes for CASGRQDISNQPQHF. Together with reference TRBV5-8 and TRBJ1-5, the CDR3 gives the full variable domain: EAGVTQSPTHLIKTRGQQATLRCSPISGHTSVYWYQQALGLGLQFLLWYDEGEERNRGNFPPRFSGRQFPNYSSELNVNALELEDSALYLCASGRQDISNQPQHFGDGTRLSIL.

This clone appeared a single time. The chain has TRBV30 and TRBJ2-5; D uncertain. Germline CDR1 GTSNPN, CDR2 SVGIG (reference sequence). The V end lost 0 bases, the J end lost 0 bases, and 5 bases lay between the germline ends. The CDR3 length is 13 residues. The CDR3 is CAWSVGYQETQYF. CDR3 DNA sequence: TGTGCCTGGAGTGTGGGCTACCAAGAGACCCAGTACTTC.

A word on this clone: Distinct nucleotide sequences in the sample also encode this CDR3. The chain links TRBV7-2 to TRBJ2-6; 7 bases line up with TRBD1. Germline V CDR1 and CDR2: SGHTA, FQGNSA. The J segment lost 2 bases and the V segment lost 4 bases, leaving 2 bases of the junction unmatched. CDR3 size: 15 residues. This CDR3 reads CASSSDRAGANVLTF. The CDR3, as DNA: TGTGCCAGCAGCTCTGACAGGGCTGGGGCCAACGTCCTGACTTTC.

The rearrangement links TRBV7-8 to TRBJ1-2, with TRBD1 matching over 8 bases. Germline CDR1 and CDR2: SGHVS and FQNEAQ. The length of the CDR3 is 14 residues. After removal of 5 bases from V and 4 bases from J, the junction contained 6 bases not matched to a gene. CDR3 DNA: TGTGCCAGCAGCCCAGGACAGGGCGGCTATGGCTACACCTTC. This encodes CASSPGQGGYGYTF. The full variable domain, its missing parts supplied by reference TRBV7-8 and TRBJ1-2, is GAGVSQSPRYKVAKRGQDVALRCDPISGHVSLFWYQQALGQGPEFLTYFQNEAQLDKSGLPSDRFFAERPEGSVSTLKIQRTQQEDSAVYLCASSPGQGGYGYTFGSGTRLTVV.

This clone showed up just a few times. The chain employs TRBV20-1 and TRBJ2-5; D ambiguous. V dropped 5 bases and J dropped 5 bases, with 9 bases sitting between them. The germline CDR1 and CDR2 sequences are DFQATT and SNEGSKA (reference sequence). The CDR3 totals 11 residues. The chain's CDR3 is CSAPRGETQYF. As DNA, the CDR3 is TGCAGTGCTCCGCGCGGCGAGACCCAGTACTTC.

The chain links TRBV11-2 to TRBJ2-7; 8 bases fit TRBD1. Per the germline V gene, CDR1 is SGHAT and CDR2 is FQNNGV. V was pared by 1 base and J by 5 bases, with 4 bases of the junction left unmatched. The length of the CDR3 is 14 residues. CDR3 in DNA: TGTGCCAGCAGCTTAGCAGGGGGCCGCCACGAGCAGTACTTC. Its translation: CASSLAGGRHEQYF.

In this sample, this clone turned up a few times. The V and J genes are TRBV29-1 and TRBJ1-2, with 7 bases that match TRBD1. The CDR3 is made up of 12 amino acids. V lost 5 bases, J lost 3 bases, and 3 bases stayed unmatched. The germline V gene encodes CDR1 SQVTM and CDR2 ANQGSEA. The CDR3 region is CSVRDSDYGYTF. The CDR3 coding sequence is TGCAGCGTTCGGGACAGTGACTATGGCTACACCTTC.

The rearrangement joins TRBV4-1 to TRBJ2-3; 10 bases are a match to TRBD2. Unmatched junction bases numbered 6, after V lost 9 bases and J lost 0 bases. CDR3 length: 15 amino acids. The germline V gene has CDR1 MGHRA and CDR2 YSYEKL. CDR3 in amino acids: CASRGAGGSTDTQYF. The CDR3 region has the DNA TGCGCCAGTAGGGGAGCGGGAGGGAGCACAGATACGCAGTATTTT.

The chain is built from TRBV6-1 and TRBJ2-1; possible D gene TRBD1, 5 bases. Germline CDR1 MNHNS, CDR2 SASEGT. This CDR3 contains 15 residues. The germline V and J ends were trimmed by 5 bases and 5 bases, with 16 bases remaining between them. The CDR3 reads CASSPSRTLDNEQFF. The DNA of the CDR3 is TGTGCCAGCAGTCCGAGTCGGACACTTGACAATGAGCAGTTCTTC.

This clone was found a few times. The chain is built from TRBV4-1 and TRBJ2-6; D is possibly TRBD1 (6 bases). Germline V gene data show CDR1 as MGHRA and CDR2 as YSYEKL. This CDR3 region has 16 residues. The ends were cut back, 3 bases at V and 4 bases at J, with 13 bases in the middle. CDR3 sequence (DNA): TGCGCCAGCAGCCAGGGGTGGGGGCTGGGGGCCAACGTCCTGACTTTC. Translated: CASSQGWGLGANVLTF.

There are a few counts of this clone. The CDR3 DNA sequence: TGTGCCAGCAGCTCGGGACAGACTTCTGGGGCCAACGTCCTGACTTTC. This translates into CASSSGQTSGANVLTF. The chain is built from TRBV5-5 and TRBJ2-6; 7 bases map to TRBD1. V gave up 3 bases and J gave up 1 base; unmatched junction bases: 4. CDR1 and CDR2 from the germline V gene are SGHKS and YYEKEE (reference sequence). The CDR3 consists of 16 residues. The full variable domain, with the rest looked up from reference TRBV5-5 and TRBJ2-6, is DAGVTQSPTHLIKTRGQQVTLRCSPISGHKSVSWYQQVLGQGPQFIFQYYEKEERGRGNFPDRFSARQFPNYSSELNVNALLLGDSALYLCASSSGQTSGANVLTFGAGSRLTVL.